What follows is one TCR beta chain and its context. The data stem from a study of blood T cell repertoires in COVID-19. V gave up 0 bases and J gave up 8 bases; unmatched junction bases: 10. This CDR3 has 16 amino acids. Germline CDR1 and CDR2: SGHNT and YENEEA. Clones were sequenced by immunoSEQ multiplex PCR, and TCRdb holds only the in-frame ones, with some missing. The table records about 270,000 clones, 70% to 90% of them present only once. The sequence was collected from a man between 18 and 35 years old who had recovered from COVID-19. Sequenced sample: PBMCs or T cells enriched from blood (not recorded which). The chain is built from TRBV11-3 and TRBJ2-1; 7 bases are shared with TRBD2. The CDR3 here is CASSLESTGGYHEQFF. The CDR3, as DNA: TGTGCCAGCAGCTTAGAGTCTACGGGAGGTTATCATGAGCAGTTCTTC.